This TCR beta chain was recorded in a study of blood T cell dynamics during melanoma immunotherapy. About the study: Metastatic melanoma patients received first-line pembrolizumab or nivolumab plus ipilimumab.

Here immunoSEQ multiplex PCR was the method, and the copy in TCRdb shows in-frame clones only, minus some. This table has almost 25,000 clones, 87% appearing once. Details on this clone: Its antigen is not known.

General observations from the study: It remained unknown if the driving T cell clones were melanoma-specific.

Sample time point: pre-treatment baseline. Disease control meant complete response, partial response or stable disease at 12 weeks. Patients with prior systemic cancer treatment, concomitant immunosuppressants, or other active malignancies were excluded. V lost 0 bases to trimming and J lost 2 bases, with 23 bases between them. This CDR3 contains 20 residues. CDR1 and CDR2 from the germline V gene are SGHAT and FQNNGV. The V gene is TRBV11-2, the J gene TRBJ2-1; perhaps TRBD2 as D (7 bases). Material: blood, obtained from a patient treated with checkpoint blockade. This receptor was obtained from a human donor with melanoma. In DNA, the CDR3 is TGTGCCAGCAGCTTAGATGCATTGGGGGCGACTAGCCGGACCTACAATGAGCAGTTCTTC. Protein product: CASSLDALGATSRTYNEQFF.